Only a few counts were recorded for the clone carrying this TCR beta chain. Its antigen is not known. V was clipped by 9 bases and J by 0 bases; unmatched bases: 7. The CDR3 covers 15 residues. Germline-derived CDR1 and CDR2 are MNHEY and SMNVEV (reference sequence). Preparing the TCRbeta library involved the use of unique molecular identifiers. TCRdb re-called the PCR reads through MiXCR, storing one row per CDR3 protein. The sample consists of around 270,000 distinct CDR3 sequences, approximately 7.3% of them appearing once. The data originate from a study of T-cell reconstitution after alpha-beta-depleted transplantation in children. General study results and limits: Several hundred expanded graft clones reportedly supplied alpha-beta T cells about two months after transplant. Surviving recipient T cells and thymic progenitors underlay high day-60 TCRbeta diversity in some patients. A year had passed since transplant, and T-cell counts and diversity by then came mostly from newly produced T cells.

The input for sequencing was peripheral blood, taken 360 days after TCRalphabeta/CD19-depleted stem cell transplant. This sequence originates from a female patient younger than 10 who had a stem cell transplant for Fanconi anemia, so the T cells may come from the graft donor. The chain has TRBV27 and TRBJ2-7; 11 bases line up with TRBD2. The CDR3 spells CASGLAGKSSYEQYV. The DNA for the CDR3 is TGTGCCAGTGGACTAGCGGGCAAAAGCTCCTACGAGCAGTACGTC.